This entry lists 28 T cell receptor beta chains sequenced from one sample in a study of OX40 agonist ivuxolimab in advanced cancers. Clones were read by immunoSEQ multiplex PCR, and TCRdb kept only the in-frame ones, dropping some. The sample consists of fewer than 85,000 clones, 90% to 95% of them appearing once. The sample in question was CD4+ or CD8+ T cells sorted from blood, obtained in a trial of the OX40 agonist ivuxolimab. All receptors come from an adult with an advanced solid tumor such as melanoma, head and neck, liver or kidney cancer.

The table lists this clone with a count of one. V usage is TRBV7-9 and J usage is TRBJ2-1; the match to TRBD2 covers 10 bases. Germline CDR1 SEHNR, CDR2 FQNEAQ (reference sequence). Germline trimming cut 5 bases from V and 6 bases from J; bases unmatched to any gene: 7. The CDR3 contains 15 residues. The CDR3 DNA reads TGTGCCAGCAGCACGAAAGCGGGAGGGCCCAATGAGCAGTTCTTC. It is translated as CASSTKAGGPNEQFF.

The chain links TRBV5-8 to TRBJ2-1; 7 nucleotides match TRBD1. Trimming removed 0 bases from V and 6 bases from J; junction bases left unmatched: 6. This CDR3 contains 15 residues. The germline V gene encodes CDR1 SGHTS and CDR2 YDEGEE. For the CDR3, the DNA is TGTGCCAGCAGCTTGGTTTTATGGGACAGCAATGAGCAGTTCTTC. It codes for CASSLVLWDSNEQFF.

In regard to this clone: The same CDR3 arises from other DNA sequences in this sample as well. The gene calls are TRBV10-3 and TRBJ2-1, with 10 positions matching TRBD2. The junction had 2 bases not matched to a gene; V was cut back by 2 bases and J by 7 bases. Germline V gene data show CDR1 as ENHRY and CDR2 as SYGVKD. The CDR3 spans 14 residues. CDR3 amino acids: CAISEGTSVNEQFF. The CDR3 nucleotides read TGTGCCATCAGTGAGGGGACTAGCGTTAATGAGCAGTTCTTC.

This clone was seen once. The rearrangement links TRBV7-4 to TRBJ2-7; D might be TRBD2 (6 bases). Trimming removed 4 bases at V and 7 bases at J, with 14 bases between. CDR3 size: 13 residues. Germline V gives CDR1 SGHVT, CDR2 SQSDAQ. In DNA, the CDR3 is TGTGCCAGCAGCTCCTTAGCGGCTTGGGAGCAGTACTTC. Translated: CASSSLAAWEQYF.

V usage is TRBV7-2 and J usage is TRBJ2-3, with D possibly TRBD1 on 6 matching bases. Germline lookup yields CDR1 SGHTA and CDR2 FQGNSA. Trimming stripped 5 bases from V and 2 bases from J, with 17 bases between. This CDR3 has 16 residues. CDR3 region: CASSRNRLGATDTQYF. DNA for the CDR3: TGTGCCAGCAGCCGCAATAGGTTGGGGGCCACAGATACGCAGTATTTT.

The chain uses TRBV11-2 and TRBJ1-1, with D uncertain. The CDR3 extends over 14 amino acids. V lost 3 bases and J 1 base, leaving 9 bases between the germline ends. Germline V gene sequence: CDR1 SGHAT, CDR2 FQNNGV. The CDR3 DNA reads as TGTGCCAGCAGCTTGCCGCGTCAGAACACTGAAGCTTTCTTT. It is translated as CASSLPRQNTEAFF.

CDR3 nucleotides: TGTGCCAGCAGCTCGTCCCCGGGGTGGCTGTTTTTT. Translation: CASSSSPGWLFF. This rearrangement joins TRBV7-3 to TRBJ2-2; tentative D call: TRBD2 (5 bases). Per germline, CDR1 SGHTA and CDR2 FQGTGA. Between the trimmed V and J ends, which lost 4 bases and 13 bases, there was a span of 13 bases. The length of the CDR3 is 12 residues.

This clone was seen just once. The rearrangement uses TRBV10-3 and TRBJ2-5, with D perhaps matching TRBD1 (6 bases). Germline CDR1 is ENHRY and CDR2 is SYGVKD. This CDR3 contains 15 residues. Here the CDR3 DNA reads TGTACCACCTGTCTTGGGGACAAAGGTCAAGAGACCCAGTACTTC. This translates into CTTCLGDKGQETQYF.

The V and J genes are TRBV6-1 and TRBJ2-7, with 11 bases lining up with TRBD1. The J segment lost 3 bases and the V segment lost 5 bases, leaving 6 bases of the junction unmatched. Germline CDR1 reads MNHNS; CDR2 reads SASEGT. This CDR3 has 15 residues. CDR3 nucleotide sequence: TGTGCCAGCAGTCCACCCGGGACAGGGGGCTACGAGCAGTACTTC. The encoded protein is CASSPPGTGGYEQYF.

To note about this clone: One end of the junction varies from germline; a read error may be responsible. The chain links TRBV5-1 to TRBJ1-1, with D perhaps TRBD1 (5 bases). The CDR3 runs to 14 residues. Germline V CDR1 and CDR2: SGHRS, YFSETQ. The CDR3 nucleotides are TGTGCCAGCAGCTTTTGGACAAGGAACACTGAAGCTTTCTTT. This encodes CASSFWTRNTEAFF. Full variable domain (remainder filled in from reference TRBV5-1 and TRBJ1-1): KAGVTQTPRYLIKTRGQQVTLSCSPISGHRSVSWYQQTPGQGLQFLFEYFSETQRNKGNFPGRFSGRQFSNSRSEMNVSTLELGDSALYLCASSFWTRNTEAFFGQGTRLTVV.

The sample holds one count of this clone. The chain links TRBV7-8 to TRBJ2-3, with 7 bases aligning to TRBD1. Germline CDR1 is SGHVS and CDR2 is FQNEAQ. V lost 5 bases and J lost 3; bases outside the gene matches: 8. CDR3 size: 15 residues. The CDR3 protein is CASSLRGLGTDTQYF. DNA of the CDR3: TGTGCCAGCAGCCTCAGGGGGTTAGGGACAGATACGCAGTATTTT.

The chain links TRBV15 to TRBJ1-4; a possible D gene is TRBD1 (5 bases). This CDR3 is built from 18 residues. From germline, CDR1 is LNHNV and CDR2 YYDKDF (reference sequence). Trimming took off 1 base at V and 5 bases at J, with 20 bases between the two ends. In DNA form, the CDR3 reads TGTGCCACCAGCAGAGCTTTGGGGACTCGAGGGCCGAATGAAAAACTGTTTTTT. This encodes CATSRALGTRGPNEKLFF.

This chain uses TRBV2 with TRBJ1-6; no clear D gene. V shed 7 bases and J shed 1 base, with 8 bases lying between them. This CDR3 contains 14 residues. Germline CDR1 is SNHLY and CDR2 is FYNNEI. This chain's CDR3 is CASILGSYNSPLHF. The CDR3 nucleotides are TGTGCCAGCATCCTGGGGTCCTATAATTCACCCCTCCACTTT.

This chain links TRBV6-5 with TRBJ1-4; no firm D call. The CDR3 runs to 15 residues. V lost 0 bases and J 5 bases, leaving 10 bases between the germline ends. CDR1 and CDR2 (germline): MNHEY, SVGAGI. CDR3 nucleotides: TGTGCCAGCAGTTACTCGCCGAGTAGGAATGAAAAACTGTTTTTT. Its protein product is CASSYSPSRNEKLFF.

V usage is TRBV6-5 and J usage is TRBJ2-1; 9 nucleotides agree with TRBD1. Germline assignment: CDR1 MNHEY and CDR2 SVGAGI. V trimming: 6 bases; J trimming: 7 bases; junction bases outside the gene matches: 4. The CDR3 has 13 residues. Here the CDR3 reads CASRRQGVNEQFF. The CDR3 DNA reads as TGTGCCAGCAGAAGACAGGGGGTGAATGAGCAGTTCTTC.

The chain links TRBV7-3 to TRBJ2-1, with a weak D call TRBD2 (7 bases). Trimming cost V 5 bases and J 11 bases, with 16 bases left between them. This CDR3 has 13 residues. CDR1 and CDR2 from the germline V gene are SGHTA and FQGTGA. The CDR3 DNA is TGTGCCAGCAGCCCCGACCGGCGGGGGCAGCAGTTCTTC. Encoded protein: CASSPDRRGQQFF.

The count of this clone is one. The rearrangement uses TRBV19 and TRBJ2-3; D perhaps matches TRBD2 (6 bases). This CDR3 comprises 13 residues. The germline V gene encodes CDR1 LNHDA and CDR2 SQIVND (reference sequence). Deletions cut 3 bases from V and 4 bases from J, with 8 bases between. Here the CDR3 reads CASSIRRADTQYF. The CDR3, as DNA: TGTGCCAGTAGTATCAGGAGGGCAGATACGCAGTATTTT.

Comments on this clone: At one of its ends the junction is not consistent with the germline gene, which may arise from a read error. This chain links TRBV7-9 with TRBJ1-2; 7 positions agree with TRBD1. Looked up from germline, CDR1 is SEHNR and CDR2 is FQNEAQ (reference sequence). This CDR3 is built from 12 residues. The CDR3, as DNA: TGTGCCAGCAGCTTAGAGCCTCCGGGACAGAACTTC. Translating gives CASSLEPPGQNF.

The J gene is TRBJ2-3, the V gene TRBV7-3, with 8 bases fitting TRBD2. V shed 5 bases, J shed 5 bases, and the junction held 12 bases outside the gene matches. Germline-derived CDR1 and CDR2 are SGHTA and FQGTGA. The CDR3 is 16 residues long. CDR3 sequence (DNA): TGTGCCAGCAGCCCCCCACGGAAGCGGGAGAAAGATACGCAGTATTTT. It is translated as CASSPPRKREKDTQYF. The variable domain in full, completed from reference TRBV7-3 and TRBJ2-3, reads GAGVSQTPSNKVTEKGKYVELRCDPISGHTALYWYRQSLGQGPEFLIYFQGTGAADDSGLPNDRFFAVRPEGSVSTLKIQRTERGDSAVYLCASSPPRKREKDTQYFGPGTRLTVL.

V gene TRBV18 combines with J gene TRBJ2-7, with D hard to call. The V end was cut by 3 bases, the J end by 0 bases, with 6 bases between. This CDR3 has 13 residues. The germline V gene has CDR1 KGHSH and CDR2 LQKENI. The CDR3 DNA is TGTGCCAGCTCACCGGGCGGCTCCTACGAGCAGTACTTC. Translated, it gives CASSPGGSYEQYF.

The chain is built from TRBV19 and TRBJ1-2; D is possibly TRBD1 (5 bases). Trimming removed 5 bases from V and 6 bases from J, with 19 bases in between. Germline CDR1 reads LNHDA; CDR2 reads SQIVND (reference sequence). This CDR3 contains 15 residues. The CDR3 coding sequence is TGTGCCAGTAGTCTCCGGGACGGTCGTCTCGATGGCTACACCTTC. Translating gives CASSLRDGRLDGYTF.

CDR3 sequence reads: CSVETANQPQHF. In nucleotides, the CDR3 is TGCAGCGTTGAGACAGCAAATCAGCCCCAGCATTTT. The J gene is TRBJ1-5, the V gene TRBV29-1, with D maybe TRBD1 (5 bases). Germline V gives CDR1 SQVTM, CDR2 ANQGSEA. V gave up 3 bases and J gave up 4 bases, with 7 bases separating them. The CDR3 sequence is 12 residues long.

The CDR3 here is CASRRDPRKDEQFF. In DNA, the CDR3 is TGTGCCAGCAGAAGGGACCCCCGGAAGGATGAGCAGTTCTTC. V gene TRBV9 combines with J gene TRBJ2-1; possibly TRBD1 or TRBD2 for D (5 bases each). This CDR3 is built from 14 residues. Trimming left V 5 bases short and J 8 bases short, with 17 bases between. The germline CDR1 and CDR2 sequences are SGDLS and YYNGEE.

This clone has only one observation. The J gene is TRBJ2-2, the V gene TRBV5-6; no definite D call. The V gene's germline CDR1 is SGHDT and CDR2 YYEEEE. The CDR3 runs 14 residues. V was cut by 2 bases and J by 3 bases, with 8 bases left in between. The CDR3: CASSFWQDTGELFF. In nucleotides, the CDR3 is TGTGCCAGCAGCTTTTGGCAAGACACCGGGGAGCTGTTTTTT.

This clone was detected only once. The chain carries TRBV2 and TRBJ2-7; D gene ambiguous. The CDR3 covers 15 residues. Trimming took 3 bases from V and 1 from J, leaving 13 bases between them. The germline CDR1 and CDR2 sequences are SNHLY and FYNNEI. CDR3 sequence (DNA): TGTGCCAGCAGTGACCACAAATTCGGTTCCTACGAGCAGTACTTC. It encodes CASSDHKFGSYEQYF. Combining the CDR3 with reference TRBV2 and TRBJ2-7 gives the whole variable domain EPEVTQTPSHQVTQMGQEVILRCVPISNHLYFYWYRQILGQKVEFLVSFYNNEISEKSEIFDDQFSVERPDGSNFTLKIRSTKLEDSAMYFCASSDHKFGSYEQYFGPGTRLTVT.

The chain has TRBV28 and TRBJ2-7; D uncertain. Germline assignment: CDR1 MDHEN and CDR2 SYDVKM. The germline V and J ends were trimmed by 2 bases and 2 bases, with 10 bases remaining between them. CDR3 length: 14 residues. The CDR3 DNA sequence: TGTGCCAGCAGTTTACCCAGAGAACCCTACGAGCAGTACTTC. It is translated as CASSLPREPYEQYF.

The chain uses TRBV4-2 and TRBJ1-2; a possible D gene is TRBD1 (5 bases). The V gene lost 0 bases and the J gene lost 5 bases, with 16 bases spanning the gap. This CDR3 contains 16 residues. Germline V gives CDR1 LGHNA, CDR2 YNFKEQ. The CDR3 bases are TGTGCCAGCAGCCAAGATCGGGGCAGACTAAATTATGGCTACACCTTC. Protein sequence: CASSQDRGRLNYGYTF.

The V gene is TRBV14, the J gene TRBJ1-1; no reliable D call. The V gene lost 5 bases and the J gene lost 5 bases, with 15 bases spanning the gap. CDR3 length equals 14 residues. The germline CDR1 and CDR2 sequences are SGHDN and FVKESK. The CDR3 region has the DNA TGTGCCAGCAGCGAGGGCCCGTGGGAGACTGAAGCTTTCTTT. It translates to CASSEGPWETEAFF.